This TCR beta chain came from a study of shared clonotypes between healthy human individuals. Germline CDR1 MDHEN, CDR2 SYDVKM. Between the trimmed V and J ends, which lost 3 bases and 3 bases, there was a span of 17 bases. This CDR3 has 16 residues. General observations from the study: An anticipated effect of sequencing depth on clonotype sharing among donors was recognized. Around 5.4% of naive CD4 clonotypes were common to a few donors.

Terminally differentiated effector memory CD45RA+ cells were excluded from the naive CD8 cells, which were CD45RO-negative and positively selected for CCR7. With respect to this clone: Its cognate antigen is unknown.

Original processing notes: Junction-only sequences without quality scores came from ImmunoSEQ, so filtering differed. Sequencing used immunoSEQ multiplex PCR; TCRdb keeps in-frame clones, though not all of them. That table is the source of V, J and clone size, and D and trimming were worked out from the DNA. The sample carries approximately 1.9 million clones, just over 90% recorded once. The rearrangement joins TRBV28 to TRBJ1-2; D perhaps matches TRBD1 (5 bases). This TCR came from a man between 18 and 29 years old in good health. Some clones in this sample may be carry-over from other donors' samples. The sequencing sample was made of naive CD8+ T cells from PBMCs. The CDR3 sequence: CASSFPGQARDYGYTF. In nucleotides, the CDR3 is TGTGCCAGCAGTTTCCCAGGACAAGCAAGGGACTATGGCTACACCTTC.